The present entry profiles one T cell receptor beta chain with its context. Antigen specificity is unknown. This sample is part of a study of T cell responses to AZD1222 COVID-19 vaccine. The study's findings and limits: The repertoires were collected only after the peak T cell response. The study found Spike-specific TCR breadth and depth rose after two AZD1222 doses.

The protocol was immunoSEQ multiplex PCR, while the TCRdb copy is restricted to in-frame clones and leaves out a portion. The sample lists 100,000 to 150,000 clones, more than 85% occurring once. V shed 4 bases and J 8 bases; nucleotides not matched to a gene: 12. The germline CDR1 and CDR2 sequences are SEHNR and FQNEAQ (reference sequence). This CDR3 comprises 16 residues. The chain has TRBV7-9 and TRBJ2-1; 9 nucleotides agree with TRBD2. The sample was peripheral blood, taken on day 0 of MenACWY control vaccination. The sequence was collected from an adult in good health. In DNA form, the CDR3 reads TGTGCCAGCAGCTACGAGGGTAGCGGGAGCTCCGATGAGCAGTTCTTC. Amino acids: CASSYEGSGSSDEQFF. Based on the CDR3 plus reference TRBV7-9 and TRBJ2-1, the full variable domain is DTGVSQNPRHKITKRGQNVTFRCDPISEHNRLYWYRQTLGQGPEFLTYFQNEAQLEKSRLLSDRFSAERPKGSFSTLEIQRTEQGDSAMYLCASSYEGSGSSDEQFFGPGTRLTVL.